The TCR beta chain described here comes from a study of shared clonotypes between healthy human individuals. As for this clone: Its matching antigen is unknown.

Naive-designated CD8 cells lacked CD45RO, were positively enriched for CCR7, and omitted terminally differentiated effector memory CD45RA+ cells. Sequenced by immunoSEQ multiplex PCR; TCRdb stores in-frame clones only, minus some. The sample lists roughly 2.1 million clones, under 95% occurring once. V was trimmed by 7 bases and J by 0 bases, leaving 11 bases between them. From germline, CDR1 is WSHSY and CDR2 SAAADI. The CDR3 loop spans 14 amino acids. Study-wide findings and caveats: Non-shared clonotypes had lower generation probabilities than those shared by all four donors.

The TCR originated in a man aged 18 to 29 in good health. Some clones in this sample may be carry-over from other donors' samples. Sequenced sample: naive CD8+ T cells from PBMCs. The chain is built from TRBV10-2 and TRBJ2-3; the D call may be TRBD1 or TRBD2 (5 bases each). The CDR3 bases are TGCGCCAGCAAGAGGGGAACTAGCACAGATACGCAGTATTTT. It codes for CASKRGTSTDTQYF.